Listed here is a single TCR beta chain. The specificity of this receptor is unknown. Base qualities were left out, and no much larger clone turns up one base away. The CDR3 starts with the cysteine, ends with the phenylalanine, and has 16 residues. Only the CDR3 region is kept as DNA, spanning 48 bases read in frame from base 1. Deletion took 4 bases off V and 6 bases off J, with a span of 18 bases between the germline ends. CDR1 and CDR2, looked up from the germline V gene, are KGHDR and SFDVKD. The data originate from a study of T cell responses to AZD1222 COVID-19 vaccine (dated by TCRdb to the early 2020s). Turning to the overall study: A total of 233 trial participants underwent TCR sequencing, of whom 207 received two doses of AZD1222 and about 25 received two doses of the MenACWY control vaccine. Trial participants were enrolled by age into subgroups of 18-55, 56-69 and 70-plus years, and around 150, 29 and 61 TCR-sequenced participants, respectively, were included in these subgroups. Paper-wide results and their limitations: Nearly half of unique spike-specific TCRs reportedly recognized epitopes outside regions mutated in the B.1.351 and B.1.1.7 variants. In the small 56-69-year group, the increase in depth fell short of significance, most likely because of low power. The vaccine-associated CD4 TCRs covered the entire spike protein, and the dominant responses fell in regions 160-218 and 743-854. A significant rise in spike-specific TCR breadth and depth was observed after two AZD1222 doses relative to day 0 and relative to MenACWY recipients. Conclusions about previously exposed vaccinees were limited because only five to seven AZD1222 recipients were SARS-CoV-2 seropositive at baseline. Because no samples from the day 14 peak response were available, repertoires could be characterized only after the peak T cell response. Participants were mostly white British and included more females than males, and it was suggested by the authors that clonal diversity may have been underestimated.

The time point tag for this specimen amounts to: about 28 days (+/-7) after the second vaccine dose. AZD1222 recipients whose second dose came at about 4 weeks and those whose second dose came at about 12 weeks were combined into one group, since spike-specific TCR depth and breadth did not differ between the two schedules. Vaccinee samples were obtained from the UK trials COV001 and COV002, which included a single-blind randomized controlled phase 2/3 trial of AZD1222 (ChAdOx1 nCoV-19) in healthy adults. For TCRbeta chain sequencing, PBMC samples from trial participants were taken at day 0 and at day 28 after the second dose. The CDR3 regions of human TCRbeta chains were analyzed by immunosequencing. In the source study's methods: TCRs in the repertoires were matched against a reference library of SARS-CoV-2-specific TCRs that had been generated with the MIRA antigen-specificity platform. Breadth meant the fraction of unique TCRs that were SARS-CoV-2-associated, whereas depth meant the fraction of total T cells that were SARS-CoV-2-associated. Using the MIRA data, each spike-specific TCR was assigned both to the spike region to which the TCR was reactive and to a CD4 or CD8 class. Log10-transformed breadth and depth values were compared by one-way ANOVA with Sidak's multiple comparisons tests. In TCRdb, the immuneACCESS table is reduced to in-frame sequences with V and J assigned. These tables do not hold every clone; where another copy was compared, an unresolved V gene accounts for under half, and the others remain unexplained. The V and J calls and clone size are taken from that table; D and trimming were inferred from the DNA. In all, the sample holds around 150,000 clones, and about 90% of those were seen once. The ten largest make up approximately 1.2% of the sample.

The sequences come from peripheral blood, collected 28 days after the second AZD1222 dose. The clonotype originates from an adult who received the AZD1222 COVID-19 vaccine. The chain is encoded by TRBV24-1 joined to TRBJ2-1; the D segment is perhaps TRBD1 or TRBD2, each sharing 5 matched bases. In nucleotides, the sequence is TGTGCCACCAGTGACACCGGGGCCCCTTCTCGCAATGAGCAGTTCTTC. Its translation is CATSDTGAPSRNEQFF.